These T cell receptor beta chains were read from a single sample in a study of blood T cells in healthy people across ages. MiXCR was run by TCRdb on the 5' RACE reads, yielding one entry per CDR3 protein. The repertoire holds 1,100,000 or so distinct CDR3 sequences, with over 35% as singletons. Sequencing used blood. These receptors were taken from a woman aged 55-70 years in good health. Each CDR3 is given with its conserved first and last residue. Each record gives: clone size, J gene, V gene, D gene, CDR3 DNA, CDR3 protein. The D gene is left open where the match is weak. Size tells how often a clone was seen (once, few, many) or the class of an expanded clone, and some rows leave it out.

clone_size: few; j_call: TRBJ2-1; v_call: TRBV5-1; d_call: -; cdr3_nt: TGCGCCAGCAGCTTACCGGTTTTATACAATGAGCAGTTCTTC; cdr3_aa: CASSLPVLYNEQFF
clone_size: -; j_call: TRBJ2-3; v_call: TRBV21-1; d_call: -; cdr3_nt: TGTGCCAGCAGGATCGGACTCGGAGCGGGCGGGACAGATACGCAGTATTTT; cdr3_aa: CASRIGLGAGGTDTQYF
clone_size: -; j_call: TRBJ2-3; v_call: TRBV20-1; d_call: TRBD2; cdr3_nt: TGCAGTGCCCGTGCGGGACTAGCGGGGAGCACAGATACGCAGTATTTT; cdr3_aa: CSARAGLAGSTDTQYF
clone_size: -; j_call: TRBJ2-4; v_call: TRBV3-1; d_call: -; cdr3_nt: TGTGCCAGCAGCCAAGATCCTACCACAAACAATGAGCAGTACTTC; cdr3_aa: CASSQDPTTNNEQYF
clone_size: -; j_call: TRBJ1-2; v_call: TRBV20-1; d_call: -; cdr3_nt: TGCAGTGCTACCTCCCCGACAGCGAAACATGGCTACACCTTC; cdr3_aa: CSATSPTAKHGYTF
clone_size: -; j_call: TRBJ2-7; v_call: TRBV5-1; d_call: -; cdr3_nt: TGCGCCAGCAGCCTAGACCTACATCGTAACTACGAGCAGTACTTC; cdr3_aa: CASSLDLHRNYEQYF
clone_size: -; j_call: TRBJ1-1; v_call: TRBV7-9; d_call: -; cdr3_nt: TGTGCCAGCAGCTCGCGGGGGGGGGTGAACACTGAAGCTTTCTTT; cdr3_aa: CASSSRGGVNTEAFF
clone_size: -; j_call: TRBJ2-5; v_call: TRBV9; d_call: -; cdr3_nt: TGTGCCAGCGGCTTGAGCGGAGGAACGGAGGAGACCCAGTACTTC; cdr3_aa: CASGLSGGTEETQYF
clone_size: -; j_call: TRBJ2-1; v_call: TRBV3-1; d_call: TRBD2; cdr3_nt: TGTGCCAGCAGCCCCCTAGTAGCGGGAGGTGAGCAGTTCTTC; cdr3_aa: CASSPLVAGGEQFF
clone_size: few; j_call: TRBJ1-4; v_call: TRBV5-5; d_call: -; cdr3_nt: TGTGCCAGCAGCCTCACGGGACTTTTTAATGAAAAACTGTTTTTT; cdr3_aa: CASSLTGLFNEKLFF
clone_size: few; j_call: TRBJ2-2; v_call: TRBV6-6; d_call: -; cdr3_nt: TGTGCCACCTATCCCGAAAACACCGGGGAGCTGTTTTTT; cdr3_aa: CATYPENTGELFF
clone_size: -; j_call: TRBJ2-1; v_call: TRBV29-1; d_call: TRBD1; cdr3_nt: TGCAGCGTTGAGGGACAGGGGGCTGACTACAATGAGCAGTTCTTC; cdr3_aa: CSVEGQGADYNEQFF
clone_size: -; j_call: TRBJ2-7; v_call: TRBV2; d_call: TRBD1; cdr3_nt: TGTGCCAGCAGCCAGACAGGGTTCTCCTACGAGCAGTACTTC; cdr3_aa: CASSQTGFSYEQYF
clone_size: -; j_call: TRBJ2-5; v_call: TRBV20-1; d_call: -; cdr3_nt: TGCAGTGCTAGGGATTTAGGGCAGACCCAGTACTTC; cdr3_aa: CSARDLGQTQYF
clone_size: few; j_call: TRBJ1-6; v_call: TRBV6-5; d_call: -; cdr3_nt: TGTGCCAGCAGTTTGGGACCGACCAATTCACCCCTCCACTTT; cdr3_aa: CASSLGPTNSPLHF
clone_size: -; j_call: TRBJ2-7; v_call: TRBV29-1; d_call: -; cdr3_nt: TGCAGTAGGGGTCGGGGTTTCGAGCAGTACTTC; cdr3_aa: CSRGRGFEQYF
clone_size: -; j_call: TRBJ2-7; v_call: TRBV20-1; d_call: TRBD1; cdr3_nt: TGCAGTGCGAAAACAGGGGGCCTTATATACGAGCAGTACTTC; cdr3_aa: CSAKTGGLIYEQYF
clone_size: few; j_call: TRBJ2-3; v_call: TRBV27; d_call: TRBD1; cdr3_nt: TGTGCCAGCAGTTTCACCCCGACAGGGGCAGATACGCAGTATTTT; cdr3_aa: CASSFTPTGADTQYF
clone_size: -; j_call: TRBJ2-7; v_call: TRBV12-3/TRBV12-4; d_call: TRBD2; cdr3_nt: TGTGCCAGCAGTACGACCCCTGCGGGAGAGGGCAATGAGCAGTACTTC; cdr3_aa: CASSTTPAGEGNEQYF
clone_size: -; j_call: TRBJ1-5; v_call: TRBV7-9; d_call: -; cdr3_nt: TGTGCCAGCAGCTCCCTGGGGGCCCAGCCCCAGCATTTT; cdr3_aa: CASSSLGAQPQHF
clone_size: -; j_call: TRBJ2-7; v_call: TRBV20-1; d_call: TRBD1; cdr3_nt: TGCAGTGCTACCGACCGGGACAGGGGCACCTACGAGCAGTACTTC; cdr3_aa: CSATDRDRGTYEQYF
clone_size: -; j_call: TRBJ2-1; v_call: TRBV27; d_call: TRBD1; cdr3_nt: TGTGCCAGCAGTCAGACAGGGTTCAATGAGCAGTTCTTC; cdr3_aa: CASSQTGFNEQFF
clone_size: few; j_call: TRBJ2-1; v_call: TRBV7-2; d_call: -; cdr3_nt: TGTGCCAGCAGCCCGGACGGTTACAATGAGCAGTTCTTC; cdr3_aa: CASSPDGYNEQFF
clone_size: -; j_call: TRBJ2-3; v_call: TRBV12-3/TRBV12-4; d_call: TRBD2; cdr3_nt: TGTGCCAGCAAAGCGGGAACAGATACGCAGTATTTT; cdr3_aa: CASKAGTDTQYF
clone_size: -; j_call: TRBJ2-3; v_call: TRBV24-1; d_call: TRBD2; cdr3_nt: TGTGCCACCAGTGACGCCGGGACTAGCGTGGTCGCAGATACGCAGTATTTT; cdr3_aa: CATSDAGTSVVADTQYF
clone_size: -; j_call: TRBJ2-1; v_call: TRBV7-6; d_call: -; cdr3_nt: TGTGCCAGCAGCTTAGCGCGAAGGGCTGAGCAGTTCTTC; cdr3_aa: CASSLARRAEQFF
clone_size: few; j_call: TRBJ2-1; v_call: TRBV20-1; d_call: -; cdr3_nt: TGCAGTGCTAACTTGGCCGGCAATGAGCAGTTCTTC; cdr3_aa: CSANLAGNEQFF
clone_size: few; j_call: TRBJ2-7; v_call: TRBV27; d_call: -; cdr3_nt: TGTGCCAGCATCCCGGAGGGACGGCACTCCTACGAGCAGTACTTC; cdr3_aa: CASIPEGRHSYEQYF
clone_size: -; j_call: TRBJ2-3; v_call: TRBV2; d_call: -; cdr3_nt: TGTGCCAGCAGGGCCTTAGGGAGGACGCGCACAGATACGCAGTATTTT; cdr3_aa: CASRALGRTRTDTQYF
clone_size: few; j_call: TRBJ2-7; v_call: TRBV9; d_call: TRBD2; cdr3_nt: TGTGCCAGCAGCGTTTCTAGCGGGGGCTACGAGCAGTACTTC; cdr3_aa: CASSVSSGGYEQYF
clone_size: -; j_call: TRBJ2-5; v_call: TRBV15; d_call: TRBD2; cdr3_nt: TGTGCCACCAGCACCCTGGGAGCGGGAGTGCTCCAAGAGACCCAGTACTTC; cdr3_aa: CATSTLGAGVLQETQYF
clone_size: -; j_call: TRBJ2-5; v_call: TRBV4-1; d_call: -; cdr3_nt: TGCGCCAGCAGCCAAGAACCTAGTGAGCAAGAGACCCAGTACTTC; cdr3_aa: CASSQEPSEQETQYF
clone_size: few; j_call: TRBJ2-6; v_call: TRBV28; d_call: TRBD1; cdr3_nt: TGTGCCGCCCAGACAGGGACTGGGGCCAACGTCCTGACTTTC; cdr3_aa: CAAQTGTGANVLTF
clone_size: few; j_call: TRBJ2-7; v_call: TRBV7-3; d_call: -; cdr3_nt: TGTGCCAGCAGCTTAACCGCGTCACACTACGAGCAGTACTTC; cdr3_aa: CASSLTASHYEQYF
clone_size: -; j_call: TRBJ2-1; v_call: TRBV5-1; d_call: -; cdr3_nt: TGCGCCAGCAGGGACAACAATGAGCAGTTCTTC; cdr3_aa: CASRDNNEQFF
clone_size: -; j_call: TRBJ2-1; v_call: TRBV7-2; d_call: -; cdr3_nt: TGTGCCAGCAGCTTAGGACGGAACTACAATGAGCAGTTCTTC; cdr3_aa: CASSLGRNYNEQFF